The 26 T cell receptor beta chains listed next were all sequenced from one sample in a study of blood T cell repertoires in COVID-19. Method: immunoSEQ multiplex PCR; TCRdb's copy keeps in-frame clones and lacks some. The table includes 100,000 to 150,000 clones, roughly 79% detected once. Material for sequencing was peripheral blood. Receptor source: a human donor in a cohort sampled during active COVID-19.

CDR3 DNA sequence: TGTGCCAGCAGCCGCGGACAGGTCGCATCCTACGAGCAGTACTTC. Protein sequence: CASSRGQVASYEQYF. The chain uses TRBV5-8 and TRBJ2-7; 7 nucleotides agree with TRBD1. This CDR3 spans 15 amino acids. Looked up from germline, CDR1 is SGHTS and CDR2 is YDEGEE. The ends lost 4 bases at V and 1 base at J; junction bases unmatched: 8.

In the case of this clone: Other DNA sequences in this sample translate to the same CDR3. The V and J genes are TRBV6-1 and TRBJ1-2, with no clear D. The V gene's germline CDR1 is MNHNS and CDR2 SASEGT. CDR3 length equals 13 residues. The V end lost 0 bases, the J end lost 2 bases, and 4 bases lay between the germline ends. The CDR3 DNA follows: TGTGCCAGCAGTGAAGCCTCCAACTATGGCTACACCTTC. It codes for CASSEASNYGYTF.

The chain links TRBV18 to TRBJ2-1, with 12 bases matching TRBD2. Trimming at V came to 3 bases and at J to 15 bases, leaving 9 bases not matched to a gene. The CDR3 loop spans 14 amino acids. The germline CDR1 and CDR2 sequences are KGHSH and LQKENI. CDR3 region: CASSPGLAGQEGFF. The CDR3 region has the DNA TGTGCCAGCTCACCTGGACTAGCGGGGCAAGAGGGGTTCTTC.

V and J are TRBV28 and TRBJ1-2; D is unresolved. The germline V gene encodes CDR1 MDHEN and CDR2 SYDVKM. The CDR3 runs to 11 residues. V was trimmed by 4 bases and J by 8 bases, leaving 8 bases between them. The CDR3: CASSSRRGYTF. The CDR3 DNA follows: TGTGCCAGCAGTTCCCGCAGGGGCTACACCTTC.

This clone was detected only once. The J gene is TRBJ2-5, the V gene TRBV14, with a possible D match to TRBD1 (6 bases). V dropped 5 bases and J dropped 4 bases, with 11 bases sitting between them. Germline V gives CDR1 SGHDN, CDR2 FVKESK. The CDR3 has 13 amino acids. The CDR3 sequence is CASSKQGPETQYF. The CDR3 bases are TGTGCCAGCAGCAAACAGGGTCCAGAGACCCAGTACTTC.

V is TRBV4-1 and J is TRBJ2-2, with TRBD1 identical over 7 bases. The V and J ends lost 7 bases and 3 bases, in that order; junction bases with no gene match: 14. In germline, CDR1 is MGHRA, CDR2 YSYEKL. The CDR3 covers 17 residues. The CDR3 spells CASTLSPGQRYTGELFF. The CDR3 DNA follows: TGCGCCAGCACCCTTAGTCCGGGACAGAGATACACCGGGGAGCTGTTTTTT.

V and J are TRBV30 and TRBJ1-2; the D gene is possibly TRBD1 (5 bases). Trimming stripped 1 base from V and 8 bases from J, with 17 bases between. The length of the CDR3 is 14 residues. CDR1 GTSNPN and CDR2 SVGIG come from the germline V gene (reference sequence). The CDR3 DNA is TGTGCCTGGAGTGAGGGAGGGGTCCTATCCGGCTACACCTTC. Its translation is CAWSEGGVLSGYTF.

This chain uses TRBV6-2 or TRBV6-3 with TRBJ1-2, with 7 bases identical to TRBD1. The V segment lost 4 bases and the J segment 4 bases; nucleotides outside the gene matches: 6. In germline, CDR1 is MNHEY, CDR2 SVGEGT. The CDR3 runs 14 residues. The CDR3 sequence: CASSSPGTAYGYTF. The CDR3 DNA is TGTGCCAGCAGTTCGCCCGGGACAGCCTATGGCTACACCTTC.

The rearrangement links TRBV7-9 to TRBJ2-1, with 7 bases identical to TRBD1. The CDR3 is 13 residues long. Germline V gene data show CDR1 as SEHNR and CDR2 as FQNEAQ (reference sequence). V shed 7 bases, J shed 3 bases, and the junction held 3 bases outside the gene matches. The CDR3 sequence is CASTGQSYNEQFF. In nucleotides, the CDR3 is TGTGCCAGCACGGGACAGAGCTACAATGAGCAGTTCTTC.

At least ten counts were recorded for this clone. The J gene is TRBJ2-2, the V gene TRBV19, with 8 bases lining up with TRBD2. The CDR3 consists of 16 residues. The V gene end was trimmed by 5 bases and the J gene end by 5 bases; junction bases not matched to a gene: 10. From germline, CDR1 is LNHDA and CDR2 SQIVND (reference sequence). CDR3 loop: CASSRTSRTLTGELFF. In DNA, the CDR3 is TGTGCCAGTAGTCGGACTAGCCGGACCCTAACCGGGGAGCTGTTTTTT.

This clone was recorded only once. The rearrangement links TRBV19 to TRBJ1-1, with TRBD1 matching over 10 bases. There are 15 residues in the CDR3. Germline V gene data show CDR1 as LNHDA and CDR2 as SQIVND (reference sequence). V lost 5 bases and J lost 4; bases outside the gene matches: 7. This CDR3 reads CASSPWDRGFTEAFF. As DNA, the CDR3 is TGTGCCAGTAGTCCGTGGGACAGGGGATTCACTGAAGCTTTCTTT.

This sequence joins TRBV15 and TRBJ1-2, with D possibly TRBD1 on 5 matching bases. Germline lookup yields CDR1 LNHNV and CDR2 YYDKDF (reference sequence). Trimming shortened V by 0 bases and J by 8 bases, and 10 bases separated the two germline ends. The CDR3 has 13 amino acids. The CDR3 protein is CATSRDVGEGYTF. CDR3 DNA: TGTGCCACCAGCAGAGATGTAGGGGAAGGCTACACCTTC. Combining the CDR3 with reference TRBV15 and TRBJ1-2 gives the whole variable domain DAMVIQNPRYQVTQFGKPVTLSCSQTLNHNVMYWYQQKSSQAPKLLFHYYDKDFNNEADTPDNFQSRRPNTSFCFLDIRSPGLGDTAMYLCATSRDVGEGYTFGSGTRLTVV.

The chain combines TRBV24-1 with TRBJ2-3; the match to TRBD2 covers 9 bases. The V segment lost 2 bases and the J segment 4 bases; nucleotides outside the gene matches: 12. Germline CDR1 reads KGHDR; CDR2 reads SFDVKD. This CDR3 is built from 18 residues. CDR3 residues: CATSDSGWRGGPPDTQYF. CDR3 coding DNA: TGTGCCACCAGTGATTCTGGTTGGCGGGGGGGCCCCCCAGATACGCAGTATTTT.

The chain recombines TRBV7-3 with TRBJ1-5, with D perhaps matching TRBD1 (5 bases). The CDR3 runs 17 residues. Germline V gene lookup returns CDR1 SGHTA and CDR2 FQGTGA. V lost 0 bases and J 8 bases, leaving 20 bases between the germline ends. The CDR3 nucleotides read TGTGCCAGCAGCTTAACGGTTGCGGGGCGGTTTAATGAGCCCCAGCATTTT. Encoded protein: CASSLTVAGRFNEPQHF.

The chain employs TRBV20-1 and TRBJ2-1; no clear D. V was clipped by 3 bases and J by 4 bases, with 4 bases between them. Germline CDR1 and CDR2: DFQATT and SNEGSKA (reference sequence). The CDR3 spans 11 residues. DNA of the CDR3: TGCAGTGCTAGTTATTACAATGAGCAGTTCTTC. Its translation: CSASYYNEQFF.

J is TRBJ2-7 and V is TRBV3-1 (or the pseudogene TRBV3-2), with D tentatively TRBD2 (5 bases). Germline values: CDR1 LGHDT, CDR2 YNNKEL (reference sequence). Trimming cost V 1 base and J 4 bases, with 11 bases left between them. The CDR3 contains 14 residues. DNA for the CDR3: TGTGCCAGCAGCCAAGGCGGGTCCCAGTACGAGCAGTACTTC. Residues: CASSQGGSQYEQYF.

This chain joins TRBV7-3 and TRBJ2-3, with 7 bases lining up with TRBD2. The germline V gene encodes CDR1 SGHTA and CDR2 FQGTGA. Trimming took 6 bases from V and 3 from J; bases not matched to a gene: 6. The CDR3 has 14 amino acids. For the CDR3, the DNA is TGTGCCAGCAGAGACGGGACTAAAACAGATACGCAGTATTTT. It is translated as CASRDGTKTDTQYF.

The CDR3 is CASSQEWSFGGVAFTDTQYF. The CDR3 coding sequence is TGCGCCAGCAGCCAAGAGTGGTCGTTCGGGGGGGTTGCCTTCACAGATACGCAGTATTTT. V and J are TRBV4-3 and TRBJ2-3; 8 bases match TRBD2. The CDR3 covers 20 residues. V gave up 0 bases and J gave up 2 bases; unmatched junction bases: 16. Germline V gene sequence: CDR1 LGHNA, CDR2 YSLEER.

The gene calls are TRBV27 and TRBJ1-6, with 7 bases matching TRBD1. The CDR3 has 17 residues. CDR1 MNHEY and CDR2 SMNVEV come from the germline V gene (reference sequence). V dropped 6 bases and J dropped 3; count of bases not matched to a gene: 11. The CDR3 region is CASRRTGTELYNSPLHF. The CDR3 region has the DNA TGTGCCAGCAGAAGGACCGGGACAGAACTCTATAATTCACCCCTCCACTTT.

CDR3 bases: TGTGCCATCAGTGAGGGGACATCCTACGAGCAGTACTTC. It translates to CAISEGTSYEQYF. V usage is TRBV10-3 and J usage is TRBJ2-7; D possibly corresponds to TRBD1 (6 bases). Germline V gene sequence: CDR1 ENHRY, CDR2 SYGVKD. Trimming shortened V by 2 bases and J by 1 base, and 6 bases separated the two germline ends. This CDR3 has 13 amino acids.

The gene calls are TRBV28 and TRBJ1-2; possible D gene TRBD1, 6 bases. The germline CDR1 and CDR2 sequences are MDHEN and SYDVKM. The CDR3 has 13 residues. V lost 6 bases and J 0 bases, leaving 8 bases between the germline ends. The CDR3 nucleotides read TGTGCCAGCAGACGGACAGCTAACTATGGCTACACCTTC. This encodes CASRRTANYGYTF.

The J gene is TRBJ1-2, the V gene TRBV12-3 or TRBV12-4; 10 nucleotides line up with TRBD1. There are 13 residues in the CDR3. Trimming removed 7 bases from V and 6 bases from J; junction bases left unmatched: 5. This CDR3 reads CASTLGQGNGYTF. In DNA, the CDR3 is TGTGCCAGCACTTTGGGACAGGGGAATGGCTACACCTTC.

J is TRBJ1-2 and V is TRBV29-1; D call uncertain. This CDR3 is 11 amino acids long. From germline, CDR1 is SQVTM and CDR2 ANQGSEA. Between the trimmed V and J ends, which lost 7 bases and 8 bases, there was a span of 14 bases. The CDR3 loop reads CSAPGRSGYTF. CDR3 nucleotides: TGCAGCGCCCCGGGGAGAAGCGGCTACACCTTC.

This clone was recorded only once. This chain links TRBV27 with TRBJ2-2, with 7 bases matching TRBD1. Trimming cost V 4 bases and J 0 bases; bases outside gene matches: 8. CDR1 is MNHEY and CDR2 is SMNVEV in the germline V gene (reference sequence). The CDR3 runs to 17 residues. CDR3 in amino acids: CASSSGQGTANTGELFF. CDR3 bases: TGTGCCAGCAGTTCCGGTCAAGGGACAGCGAACACCGGGGAGCTGTTTTTT.

Remarks on this clone: The same CDR3 also results from other DNA sequences found in this sample. This rearrangement joins TRBV18 to TRBJ1-1; 7 bases align to TRBD1. J lost 1 base, V lost 6 bases, and 5 bases had no gene match. The CDR3 has 14 residues. Looked up from germline, CDR1 is KGHSH and CDR2 is LQKENI. The CDR3 DNA is TGTGCCAGCTCCCCGGACAGGAGGAACACTGAAGCTTTCTTT. It specifies CASSPDRRNTEAFF.

DNA for the CDR3: TGTGCCAGCAGCGTAGGGACTAACACCGGGGAGCTGTTTTTT. Amino acids: CASSVGTNTGELFF. This rearrangement joins TRBV5-4 to TRBJ2-2; perhaps TRBD2 as D (6 bases). Trimming stripped 4 bases from V and 2 bases from J, with 9 bases between. CDR1 and CDR2 (germline): SGHNT, YYREEE (reference sequence). CDR3 size: 14 residues.